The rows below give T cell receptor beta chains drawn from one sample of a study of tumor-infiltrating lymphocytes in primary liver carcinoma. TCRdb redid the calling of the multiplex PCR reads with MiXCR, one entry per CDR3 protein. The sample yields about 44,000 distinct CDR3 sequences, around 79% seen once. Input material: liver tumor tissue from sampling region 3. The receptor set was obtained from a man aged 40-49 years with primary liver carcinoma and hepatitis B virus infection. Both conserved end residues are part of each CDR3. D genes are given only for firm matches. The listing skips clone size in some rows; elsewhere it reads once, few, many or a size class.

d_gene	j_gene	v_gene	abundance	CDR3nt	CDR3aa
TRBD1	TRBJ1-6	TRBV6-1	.	TGTGTCAGCAGTGAATTGGGACAGGGTTCCTCACTCCTCCACTTT	CVSSELGQGSSLLHF
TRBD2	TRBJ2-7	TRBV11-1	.	TGCGCCAGCAGCTTAATTAGCGGGGGGACGTACTCATACGAGCAGTACTTC	CASSLISGGTYSYEQYF
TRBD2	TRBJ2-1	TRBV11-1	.	TGTGCTAGCAACCTGGGTCTAGCGGGAGAAGTTGACAAAGAGCAGTTCTTC	CASNLGLAGEVDKEQFF
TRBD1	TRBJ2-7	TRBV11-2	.	TGTGTCTGCAGTTTAATAGACATGGGGACAGGGTATTCCTACGAGCAGTACTTC	CVCSLIDMGTGYSYEQYF
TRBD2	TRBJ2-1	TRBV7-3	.	TGTGCCAGCAGCCCTATCGTTGATGCTAGCGGGAGCAATGAGCAGTTCTTC	CASSPIVDASGSNEQFF
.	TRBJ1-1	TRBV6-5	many	TGTGCCAGCAGTTACGGCGGGGTGAACACTGAAGCTTTCTTT	CASSYGGVNTEAFF
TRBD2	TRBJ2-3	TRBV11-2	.	TGTGCCAGTAGCCCACCGGGGGGGCGGGGCACATATACGCAGTATTTT	CASSPPGGRGTYTQYF
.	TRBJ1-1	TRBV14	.	TGCGCCAACAGCCAAGACCGGGCCGAAGCTTTCTTT	CANSQDRAEAFF
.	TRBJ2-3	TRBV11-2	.	TGTGTCAGCAGCCCGGGCTCCCCGTCAGTTACACAGTATTTT	CVSSPGSPSVTQYF
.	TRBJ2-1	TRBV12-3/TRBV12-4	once	TGTGTCAGCAGCCGGGCTAGAGGGAGCAATGAGCAGTTCTTC	CVSSRARGSNEQFF
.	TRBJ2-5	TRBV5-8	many	TGTGCCAGCAGCTTGGGAGGGACGGATCAAGAGACCCAGTACTTC	CASSLGGTDQETQYF
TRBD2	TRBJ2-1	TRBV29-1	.	TGCAGCGTTCTCAAAGCGGGAGGGCCATATGAGCAGTTCTTC	CSVLKAGGPYEQFF
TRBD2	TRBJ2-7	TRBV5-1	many	TGCGCCAGCAGCTTGGGGCCGGGACTAGGGTCCTACGAGCAGTACTTC	CASSLGPGLGSYEQYF
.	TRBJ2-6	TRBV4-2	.	TGTGCCAGCAGTCAGACAGGATCTGGGGCCAACGTCCTGGCTTTC	CASSQTGSGANVLAF
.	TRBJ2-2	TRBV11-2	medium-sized	TGTGCCAGCAGCTTAGGGATCCGGACCGGGGAGCTGTTTTTT	CASSLGIRTGELFF
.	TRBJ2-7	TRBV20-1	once	TGCAGTGCTAGAGATATGGCGATTAATGAGCAGTACTTC	CSARDMAINEQYF
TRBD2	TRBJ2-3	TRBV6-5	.	TGTACCAGCTGTCAACTAGCGGGATCAGATACGCAGTATTTT	CTSCQLAGSDTQYF
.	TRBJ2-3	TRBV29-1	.	TGCAGCATCCTGGGGAGTGGCACAGATACGCAGTATTTT	CSILGSGTDTQYF
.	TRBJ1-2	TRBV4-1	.	TGCGCCAGCAGCCAAGGTCGGGGGCGTGAGTGGATTGCTAACTATGGCTACACCTTC	CASSQGRGREWIANYGYTF
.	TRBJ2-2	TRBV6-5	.	TGTGCCATCAGTTACGCAATGGACGGCACCGGGGAACTGTTTTTT	CAISYAMDGTGELFF
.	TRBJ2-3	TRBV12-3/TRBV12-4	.	TGTGCCAGCATCTTGAATAGCACTGGGACAGATACGCAGTATTTT	CASILNSTGTDTQYF
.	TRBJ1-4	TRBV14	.	TGTGCCGGCTGCCTACTCGGGACAACTAATGAAAAACTGTTTTTT	CAGCLLGTTNEKLFF
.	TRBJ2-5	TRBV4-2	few	TGTGTCAGCAGCCAAGATCGAGGTTTTAGAGAGACTCAGTACTTC	CVSSQDRGFRETQYF
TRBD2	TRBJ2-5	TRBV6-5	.	TGTGCCAGCAGGTCGACTAGCGGGATCCAAGAGACCCAGTACTTC	CASRSTSGIQETQYF
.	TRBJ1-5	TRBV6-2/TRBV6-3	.	TGTGCCAGCAGTCTAAACCTCGGGAGTTGCAATAAGCCCCAGCATTTT	CASSLNLGSCNKPQHF
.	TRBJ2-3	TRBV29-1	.	TGCAGCATTAAGACAGGTGGTACAGATACGCAGTATTTT	CSIKTGGTDTQYF
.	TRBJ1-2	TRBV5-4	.	TGTGCCGGCAGCGTGGACTGCCACTATGGCGACACTTTC	CAGSVDCHYGDTF
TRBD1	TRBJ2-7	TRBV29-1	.	TGCAGTGATGAAGGGGACAGGGGGCCGAACGAGCAGTACTTC	CSDEGDRGPNEQYF
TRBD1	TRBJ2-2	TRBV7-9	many	TGTGCCAGCAGCGTGGGACAGGGTCGGGCCGGGGAGCTGTTTTTT	CASSVGQGRAGELFF
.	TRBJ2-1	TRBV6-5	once	TGTGCCAGCAGCCCAACAGGGAACAATGAGCTATTCTTC	CASSPTGNNELFF
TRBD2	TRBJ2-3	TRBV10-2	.	TGCGCCAGCAGTGGATGGACTAGCTGGAGAGGGGCGGATACGCAGTATTTT	CASSGWTSWRGADTQYF
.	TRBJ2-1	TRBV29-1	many	TGCAGCGTTGAAGATCCCGGGAGCGCCTACAATGAGCAGTTCTTC	CSVEDPGSAYNEQFF
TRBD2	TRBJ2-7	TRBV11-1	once	TGTGCTAGCAGCATAACTAGCGGTGGGACGTACTCCTACGAGCAGTACTTC	CASSITSGGTYSYEQYF
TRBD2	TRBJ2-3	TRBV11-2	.	TGTGCCAGCAGCTTACGGGGGGTTTGCACAGATACACAGTATTTT	CASSLRGVCTDTQYF
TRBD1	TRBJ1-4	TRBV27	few	TGTGCTAGCAGTTTTCTGGGACAGGATGAAAAACTGTTTTTT	CASSFLGQDEKLFF
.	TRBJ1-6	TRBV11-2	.	TGTGCTTGCAGTTTAGGGGTCTCTGGAGAAGGTTCACCCCTCCACTTT	CACSLGVSGEGSPLHF
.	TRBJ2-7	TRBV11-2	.	TGTGCCAACAACTTGGCGGGTATGAGGGTCGTGCAGTACTTC	CANNLAGMRVVQYF
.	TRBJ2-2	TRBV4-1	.	TGCGCCAGCAGCCCTTTCACCGCGGCCGGGGAGCTGTTTTTT	CASSPFTAAGELFF
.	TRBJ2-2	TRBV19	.	TGTGCCAGTACGTACTCAAGGAAGAACACCGGGGAGCTGTTTTTT	CASTYSRKNTGELFF
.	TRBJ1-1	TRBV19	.	TGTGCCAGTAGTATGACAGCCGGGGGCACTGAAGCTTTCTTT	CASSMTAGGTEAFF
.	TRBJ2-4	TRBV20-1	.	TGCAGTGCTAGAGATGGAGGGGGGTACTTC	CSARDGGGYF
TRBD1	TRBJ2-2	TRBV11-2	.	TGTGGCAGCAGCTTTGATCGGGACAGGGTCGGTATCGGGGGGCTGTTTTTT	CGSSFDRDRVGIGGLFF
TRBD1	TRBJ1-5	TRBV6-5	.	TGTGCCAGCGGGACAGGGGGCTTTAGTCAGCCCCAGCATTTT	CASGTGGFSQPQHF
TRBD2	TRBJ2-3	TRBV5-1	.	TGCGCCAGCAGACCAGGACTAGCGGATTCGGGCGATACGCAGTATTTT	CASRPGLADSGDTQYF
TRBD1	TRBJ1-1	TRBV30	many	TGTGCCTGGGATCCCTCCTTGTGGAGACCGGACAGGAGGAACACTGAAGCTTTCTTT	CAWDPSLWRPDRRNTEAFF
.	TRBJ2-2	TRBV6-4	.	TGTGCCAGCATTGAAGGGGAGACCGGGGAGCTGTTTTTT	CASIEGETGELFF
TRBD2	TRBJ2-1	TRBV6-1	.	TGTGCCAGCAGTGAATGTGCGGGAGAAGACAAAGAGCAGTTCTTC	CASSECAGEDKEQFF
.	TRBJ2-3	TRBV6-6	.	TGTGCCAGCAGTCCTGTCTACCTCACAGATACACAGTATTTT	CASSPVYLTDTQYF
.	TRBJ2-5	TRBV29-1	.	TGCAGCGTTGACGCGGCAGGGGATCCGTACCAAGAGTCCCAGTACTTC	CSVDAAGDPYQESQYF
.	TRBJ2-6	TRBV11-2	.	TGTGCCAGCAACTTATCACGGGGAAGAGGGGCCAACGACCTGACTTTC	CASNLSRGRGANDLTF
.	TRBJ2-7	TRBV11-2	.	TGTGCCAGTAGCTTAGAGTACTCCAGCTCCTACGAGCTATACTTC	CASSLEYSSSYELYF
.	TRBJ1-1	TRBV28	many	TGTGCCAGCAGCCGGGACCGCGTGGCTTTCTTT	CASSRDRVAFF
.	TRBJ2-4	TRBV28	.	TGTGCCAGCAGTTTAGCTTCCAGGCTAACCAAAAACATTCAGTACTTC	CASSLASRLTKNIQYF
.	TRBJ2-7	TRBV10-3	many	TGTGCCATCAGTGAGGGGCGGGGTGGAGGCGAGCAGTACTTC	CAISEGRGGGEQYF
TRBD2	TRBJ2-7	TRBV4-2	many	TGTGCCAGCAGCCAAGACCTATCTAGCGGGGGCTACGAGCAGTACTTC	CASSQDLSSGGYEQYF
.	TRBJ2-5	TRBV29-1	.	TGCAGCGTTGAAGCACAGTTAAAGGAGACCCAGTACTTC	CSVEAQLKETQYF
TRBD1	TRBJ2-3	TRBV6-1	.	TGTGCCATCGGGGACAGCATACCCCCAGATACCCAGTATTTT	CAIGDSIPPDTQYF
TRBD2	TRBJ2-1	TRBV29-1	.	TGCAGCGCTGAGGCTAGCGGGAGATCGAATGATCAGTTCTTC	CSAEASGRSNDQFF
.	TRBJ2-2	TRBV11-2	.	TGTGCTAGCAGCTCAGACCGGCCCGGGGCCGGGGGGCTGTTTTTT	CASSSDRPGAGGLFF
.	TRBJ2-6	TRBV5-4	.	TGTGCCAGCATCTTGGTTAACACTGGGGCCAACGTCCTGACTTTC	CASILVNTGANVLTF